The next 11 T cell receptor beta chains were all read from a single sample in a study of blood T cell repertoires in COVID-19. Profiling relied on immunoSEQ multiplex PCR, and the TCRdb table lists in-frame clones only, not all of them. The profile shows some 100,000 clones, around 88% of them singletons. The sequenced sample was peripheral blood. These receptors were taken from a woman in her 70s with acute or convalescent COVID-19.

The chain recombines TRBV7-2 with TRBJ1-4, with D possibly TRBD1 on 5 matching bases. The CDR3 runs 14 residues. The germline V and J ends were trimmed by 5 bases and 5 bases, with 12 bases remaining between them. CDR1 is SGHTA, CDR2 FQGNSA, per germline. The CDR3 sequence is CASSRGTANEKLFF. The CDR3 DNA reads as TGTGCCAGCAGCCGCGGGACGGCGAATGAAAAACTGTTTTTT.

This chain links TRBV5-4 with TRBJ2-6; D possibly corresponds to TRBD1 (5 bases). CDR1 SGHNT and CDR2 YYREEE come from the germline V gene (reference sequence). V lost 2 bases to trimming and J lost 0 bases, with 6 bases between them. This CDR3 spans 15 amino acids. The CDR3 sequence is CASSFDSSGANVLTF. CDR3 nucleotides: TGTGCCAGCAGCTTTGACAGCTCTGGGGCCAACGTCCTGACTTTC.

The chain recombines TRBV2 with TRBJ1-4, with D perhaps TRBD1 (6 bases). The germline CDR1 and CDR2 sequences are SNHLY and FYNNEI. Trimming removed 6 bases from V and 2 bases from J, with 10 bases in between. The CDR3 sequence is 14 residues long. For the CDR3, the DNA is TGTGCCAGCAGGGCAGGGGCGACTAATGAAAAACTGTTTTTT. It specifies CASRAGATNEKLFF.

This rearrangement joins TRBV9 to TRBJ2-7, with no clear D. Trimming took 7 bases from V and 5 from J, leaving 19 bases between them. The CDR3 has 14 amino acids. The germline V gene has CDR1 SGDLS and CDR2 YYNGEE. CDR3 sequence (DNA): TGTGCCAGCCCCAAGTGGAGAAGGATCAACGAGCAGTACTTC. It translates to CASPKWRRINEQYF.

This chain links TRBV5-4 with TRBJ2-1; 9 bases are a match to TRBD2. CDR1 is SGHNT and CDR2 is YYREEE in the germline V gene (reference sequence). V was clipped by 4 bases and J by 4 bases; unmatched bases: 6. The CDR3 loop spans 15 amino acids. The CDR3 DNA reads as TGTGCCAGCAGCCTTAGCGGGAGTGGTTACAATGAGCAGTTCTTC. Translation gives CASSLSGSGYNEQFF.

The rearrangement joins TRBV6-5 to TRBJ2-7; 11 nucleotides line up with TRBD1. With V trimmed by 5 bases and J by 5 bases, 5 bases remained unmatched. Germline CDR1 and CDR2: MNHEY and SVGAGI. The CDR3 has 14 residues. CDR3 nucleotide sequence: TGTGCCAGCAGTCGCGGACAGGGGGCGAACGAGCAGTACTTC. It is translated as CASSRGQGANEQYF.

This clone was counted between two and nine times. The rearrangement links TRBV10-1 to TRBJ2-2, with D perhaps matching TRBD2 (5 bases). The V gene's germline CDR1 is WNHNN and CDR2 SYGVQD (reference sequence). The CDR3 runs 16 residues. Between the trimmed V and J ends, which lost 4 bases and 2 bases, there was a span of 14 bases. CDR3 sequence reads: CASSGGQTKNTGELFF. CDR3 sequence (DNA): TGCGCCAGCAGTGGGGGTCAGACTAAAAACACCGGGGAGCTGTTTTTT.

This chain uses TRBV6-5 with TRBJ2-7, with D possibly TRBD1 on 5 matching bases. Germline CDR1 is MNHEY and CDR2 is SVGAGI. The CDR3 contains 14 residues. Trimming stripped 7 bases from V and 3 bases from J, with 16 bases between. DNA of the CDR3: TGTGCCAGCAACTCCCGGACACGAGACTACGAGCAGTACTTC. It codes for CASNSRTRDYEQYF.

V and J are TRBV12-3 or TRBV12-4 and TRBJ1-5; a weak D match, TRBD1 (5 bases). This CDR3 has 13 amino acids. V lost 8 bases and J 1 base, leaving 9 bases between the germline ends. The CDR3 spells CASRGLSNQPQHF. Here the CDR3 DNA reads TGTGCCAGCCGGGGGTTGAGCAATCAGCCCCAGCATTTT.

The CDR3 nucleotides are TGTGCCAGCAGTTTGTACGGTTACAATGAGCAGTTCTTC. This codes for CASSLYGYNEQFF. V usage is TRBV12-3 or TRBV12-4 and J usage is TRBJ2-1, with D uncertain. This CDR3 comprises 13 residues. V shed 3 bases and J shed 4 bases, with 7 bases lying between them.

The chain recombines TRBV2 with TRBJ1-1; D possibly corresponds to TRBD1 (5 bases). V gave up 7 bases and J gave up 1 base, with 7 bases separating them. CDR1 is SNHLY, CDR2 FYNNEI, per germline. CDR3 size: 12 residues. The CDR3, as DNA: TGTGCCAGCAACGGGGGGAACACTGAAGCTTTCTTT. As protein: CASNGGNTEAFF.